Below, one T cell receptor beta chain is given with its context. The record originates from a study of technical replicates of blood from a few donors. V gave up 1 base and J gave up 6 bases; unmatched junction bases: 7. The germline gives CDR1 SGHDN, CDR2 FVKESK. The CDR3 has 15 amino acids. Produced via immunoSEQ multiplex PCR; TCRdb's table is partial and in-frame only. The sample carries under 15,000 clones, around 79% recorded once. This receptor was identified in a human donor in good health. Sequenced input: PBMCs. This chain links TRBV14 with TRBJ2-7; 9 positions match TRBD2. The CDR3 protein is CASSQVLAGSSEQYF. The DNA for the CDR3 is TGTGCCAGCAGCCAAGTTCTAGCGGGGAGTTCCGAGCAGTACTTC.